These 7 T cell receptor beta chains were all obtained from the same sample, sequenced in a study of identical twins. TCRdb re-called the 5' RACE reads with MiXCR, one entry per CDR3 protein. Of about 190,000 distinct CDR3 sequences listed, around a sixth are singletons. These data were also filed under a second study, of T cells expressing NK-cell markers.

The sequencing sample was made of CD8+ T cells sorted from blood. These receptors were obtained from a woman aged 18 to 35 in good health.

The rearrangement uses TRBV20-1 and TRBJ2-1; 7 bases map to TRBD2. Looked up from germline, CDR1 is DFQATT and CDR2 is SNEGSKA (reference sequence). This CDR3 is 12 amino acids long. The CDR3 loop is CSSSGGYNEQFF. CDR3 in DNA: TGCTCCTCTAGCGGAGGCTACAATGAGCAGTTCTTC.

The CDR3 coding sequence is TGTGCCAGCAGTGAAGAGGGCTCCTACAATGAGCAGTTCTTC. It specifies CASSEEGSYNEQFF. The chain links TRBV6-1 to TRBJ2-1; D is undetermined. Deletions cut 1 base from V and 0 bases from J, with 4 bases between. The CDR3 extends over 14 amino acids. Germline CDR1 and CDR2: MNHNS and SASEGT.

The chain employs TRBV9 and TRBJ1-2, with a tentative D call TRBD1 (5 bases). V lost 0 bases and J lost 8, with 11 bases in between. There are 13 residues in the CDR3. Germline assignment: CDR1 SGDLS and CDR2 YYNGEE. CDR3 in DNA: TGTGCCAGCAGCGTAGGCAGGGAAGAAGGCTACACCTTC. It codes for CASSVGREEGYTF.

There are many counts of this clonotype. V usage is TRBV7-2 and J usage is TRBJ2-1, with D possibly TRBD2 on 6 matching bases. CDR3 size: 16 residues. With 4 bases removed from V and 5 bases from J, the gap between germline ends came to 18 bases. Germline V gene data show CDR1 as SGHTA and CDR2 as FQGNSA. The CDR3 reads CASSSWRGRTNNEQFF. CDR3 bases: TGTGCCAGCAGCTCTTGGAGGGGCCGGACTAACAATGAGCAGTTCTTC.

This chain uses TRBV6-5 with TRBJ2-7; TRBD1 agrees at 7 bases. Germline trimming cut 4 bases from V and 7 bases from J; bases unmatched to any gene: 10. Per the germline V gene, CDR1 is MNHEY and CDR2 is SVGAGI. This CDR3 is 14 amino acids long. The CDR3 loop reads CASSSPTGPGEQYF. The CDR3 DNA sequence: TGTGCCAGCAGTTCCCCGACAGGGCCCGGGGAGCAGTACTTC.

On this clonotype itself: One end of the junction does not line up with germline, which may come from a read error. V gene TRBV12-3 or TRBV12-4 combines with J gene TRBJ2-1, with D tentatively TRBD1 (5 bases). CDR3 length equals 14 residues. The CDR3 spells CANSFSTAYNEQFF. CDR3 coding DNA: TGTGCCAACAGTTTCTCGACAGCCTACAATGAGCAGTTCTTC.

This clonotype was counted a few times. The rearrangement joins TRBV14 to TRBJ1-1, with no clear D. Germline values: CDR1 SGHDN, CDR2 FVKESK. The CDR3 sequence is 15 residues long. V gave up 5 bases and J gave up 2 bases, with 15 bases separating them. DNA of the CDR3: TGTGCCAGCAGCATGGGTAGCAGAATTAACACTGAAGCTTTCTTT. As protein: CASSMGSRINTEAFF.